This is a list of T cell receptor beta chains from one sample in a study of cytotoxic CD8 clonotypes in ibrutinib-treated CLL. The protocol was immunoSEQ multiplex PCR, while the TCRdb copy is restricted to in-frame clones and leaves out a portion. The sample lists fewer than 150,000 clones, around four fifths occurring once. The sequencing used PBMCs, collected after 24 months of ibrutinib treatment. Receptors originate from a human donor with chronic lymphocytic leukemia. CDR3s leave out the opening cysteine and the closing phenylalanine or tryptophan.

v_call: TRBV19
cdr3_aa: ASILQGANQPQH

v_call: TRBV19
cdr3_aa: ATLGFAQGYT

v_call: TRBV5-4
cdr3_aa: ASTPRGGNTGELF

v_call: TRBV6-6
cdr3_aa: ASSYGTPRGLYEQY

v_call: TRBV18
cdr3_aa: ASSRTRGLYEQY

v_call: TRBV15
cdr3_aa: ATSNSMAGTLKAF

v_call: TRBV19
cdr3_aa: ASSIRDPGTQY

v_call: TRBV10-3
cdr3_aa: AISESLGTGGGETQY

v_call: TRBV25-1
cdr3_aa: ASSAIGSEVNYGYT

v_call: TRBV4-3
cdr3_aa: ASSQSTVNTEAF

v_call: TRBV21-1
cdr3_aa: ASSKVFGTDHGELF

v_call: TRBV7-3
cdr3_aa: ASAEDSTASGTYGYT

v_call: TRBV19
cdr3_aa: ASISRVGEKLF

v_call: TRBV19
cdr3_aa: ASIATTGTEVSTEQY

v_call: TRBV10-3
cdr3_aa: AIRIMERNYEQY

v_call: TRBV6-6
cdr3_aa: ASSNEVNYGYT

v_call: TRBV27
cdr3_aa: ASTGGLGETQY

v_call: TRBV7-3
cdr3_aa: ASSFRLAGGAGELF

v_call: TRBV5-4
cdr3_aa: ASSPGTGGRETQY

v_call: TRBV2
cdr3_aa: ASSPGTAYEQY

v_call: TRBV10-1
cdr3_aa: ASSERTGSDTQY

v_call: TRBV19
cdr3_aa: ATQRGLREKLF

v_call: TRBV11-2
cdr3_aa: ASSLAGQGPGELF

v_call: TRBV28
cdr3_aa: ASSLRQAIYGYT

v_call: TRBV4-3
cdr3_aa: ASSQGLGWGTQY

v_call: TRBV2
cdr3_aa: ASKTGTANNEQF

v_call: TRBV11-2
cdr3_aa: ASSLNWGTEAF

v_call: TRBV20-1
cdr3_aa: SANREETQY

v_call: TRBV5-6
cdr3_aa: ASSPEVDSLISYEQY

v_call: TRBV2
cdr3_aa: ASSEVRAYANYGYT

v_call: TRBV6-5
cdr3_aa: ASSRTDEKLF

v_call: TRBV10-3
cdr3_aa: AISGQGAIGQF